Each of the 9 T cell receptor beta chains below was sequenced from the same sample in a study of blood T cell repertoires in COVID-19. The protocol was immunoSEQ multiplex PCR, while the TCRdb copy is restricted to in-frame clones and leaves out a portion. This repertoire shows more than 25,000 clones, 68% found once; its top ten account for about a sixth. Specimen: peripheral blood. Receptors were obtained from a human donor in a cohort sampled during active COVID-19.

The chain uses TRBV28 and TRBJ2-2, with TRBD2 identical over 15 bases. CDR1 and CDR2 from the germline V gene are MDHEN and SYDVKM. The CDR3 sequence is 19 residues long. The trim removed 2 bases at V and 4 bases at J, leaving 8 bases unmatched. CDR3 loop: CASSLPWTSGRAVTGELFF. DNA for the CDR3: TGTGCCAGCAGTTTACCCTGGACTAGCGGGAGGGCCGTCACCGGGGAGCTGTTTTTT.

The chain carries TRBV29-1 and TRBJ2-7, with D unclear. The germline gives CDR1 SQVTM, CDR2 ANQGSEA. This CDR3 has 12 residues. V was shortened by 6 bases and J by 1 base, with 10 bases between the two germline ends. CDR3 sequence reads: CSVTALSYEQYF. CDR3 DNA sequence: TGCAGCGTCACAGCCCTTTCCTACGAGCAGTACTTC.

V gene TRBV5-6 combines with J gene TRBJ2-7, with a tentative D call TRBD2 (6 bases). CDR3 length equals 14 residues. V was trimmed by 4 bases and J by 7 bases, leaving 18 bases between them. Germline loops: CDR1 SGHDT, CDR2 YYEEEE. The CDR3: CASSRGTTTLEQYF. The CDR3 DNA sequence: TGTGCCAGCAGCCGGGGGACCACTACTTTGGAGCAGTACTTC.

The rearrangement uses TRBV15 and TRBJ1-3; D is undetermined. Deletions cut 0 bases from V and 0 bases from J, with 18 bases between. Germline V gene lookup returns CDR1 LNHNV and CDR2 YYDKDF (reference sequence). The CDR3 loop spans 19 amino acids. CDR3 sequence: CATSRDRENRRSSGNTIYF. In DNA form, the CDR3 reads TGTGCCACCAGCAGAGATCGGGAAAACCGACGAAGCTCTGGAAACACCATATATTTT.

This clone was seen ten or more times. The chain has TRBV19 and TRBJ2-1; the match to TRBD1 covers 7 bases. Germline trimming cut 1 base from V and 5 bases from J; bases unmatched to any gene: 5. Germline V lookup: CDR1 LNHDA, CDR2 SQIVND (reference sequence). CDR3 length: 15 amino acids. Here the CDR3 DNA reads TGTGCCAGTAGTATAGGACAGGGAGTAAACAATGAGCAGTTCTTC. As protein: CASSIGQGVNNEQFF. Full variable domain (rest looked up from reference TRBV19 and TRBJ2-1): DGGITQSPKYLFRKEGQNVTLSCEQNLNHDAMYWYRQDPGQGLRLIYYSQIVNDFQKGDIAEGYSVSREKKESFPLTVTSAQKNPTAFYLCASSIGQGVNNEQFFGPGTRLTVL.

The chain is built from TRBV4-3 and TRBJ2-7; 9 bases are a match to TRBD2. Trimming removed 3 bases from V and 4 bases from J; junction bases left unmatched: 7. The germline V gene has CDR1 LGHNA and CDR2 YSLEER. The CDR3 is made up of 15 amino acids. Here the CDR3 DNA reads TGCGCCAGCAGCCAGGAAGCGGGAGGTCTGTACGAGCAGTACTTC. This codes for CASSQEAGGLYEQYF.

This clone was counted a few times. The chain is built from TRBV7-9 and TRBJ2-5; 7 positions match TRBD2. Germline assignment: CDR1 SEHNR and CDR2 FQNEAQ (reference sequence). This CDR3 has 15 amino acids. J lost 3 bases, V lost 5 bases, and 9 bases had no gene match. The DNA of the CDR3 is TGTGCCAGCAGCGGTAGCGGCCTAGCGGAAGAGACCCAGTACTTC. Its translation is CASSGSGLAEETQYF.

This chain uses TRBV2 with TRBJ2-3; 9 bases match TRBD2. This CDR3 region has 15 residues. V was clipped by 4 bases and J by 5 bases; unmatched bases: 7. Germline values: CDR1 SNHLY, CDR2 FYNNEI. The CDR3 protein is CASSVWRGGVDTQYF. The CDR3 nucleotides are TGTGCCAGCAGTGTTTGGCGGGGGGGAGTAGATACGCAGTATTTT.

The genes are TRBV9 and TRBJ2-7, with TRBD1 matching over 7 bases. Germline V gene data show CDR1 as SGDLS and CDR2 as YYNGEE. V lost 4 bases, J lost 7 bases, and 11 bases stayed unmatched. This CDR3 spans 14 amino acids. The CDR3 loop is CASSPGGPVFEQYF. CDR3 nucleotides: TGTGCCAGCAGCCCAGGGGGACCCGTTTTTGAGCAGTACTTC.